The rows below give T cell receptor beta chains drawn from one sample of a study of blood T cell repertoires in COVID-19. Produced via immunoSEQ multiplex PCR; TCRdb's table is partial and in-frame only. This sample has 160,000 or so clones, with approximately 80% found just once. The sample taken for sequencing was peripheral blood. Receptors were obtained from a human donor in a cohort sampled during active COVID-19. The CDR3 runs from the conserved cysteine through the conserved F or W. Fields, in order: V gene, D gene, clone size, J gene, CDR3 DNA, CDR3 protein. D genes are given only for firm matches. Part of the rows lack a size; the others show once, few, many or a class for expanded clones.

>TRBV11-3|-|-|TRBJ1-2
TGTGCCAGCAGTATCCTCCGGGAAGGCTACACCTTC
CASSILREGYTF
>TRBV19|TRBD1|-|TRBJ1-3
TGTGCCAGTAGTATCGGGCCAGTGGGACAGGGAAACACCATATATTTT
CASSIGPVGQGNTIYF
>TRBV20-1|-|-|TRBJ2-7
TGCAGTGCACCCGGAGCCTACGAGCAGTACTTC
CSAPGAYEQYF
>TRBV10-1|TRBD1|-|TRBJ1-2
TGCGCCAGCAGTCCCGACAGGGCTGGCTACACCTTC
CASSPDRAGYTF
>TRBV5-1|TRBD1|-|TRBJ2-6
TGCGCCAGCAGCCTGGGACAGGTCTCCTCTGGGGCCAACGTCCTGACTTTC
CASSLGQVSSGANVLTF
>TRBV9|-|-|TRBJ2-7
TGTGCCAGCAGCAAACGACAAAGCTCCTACGAGCAGTACTTC
CASSKRQSSYEQYF
>TRBV29-1|-|-|TRBJ1-6
TGCAGCATCAGGGCCTCCTATAATTCACCCCTCCACTTT
CSIRASYNSPLHF
>TRBV9|-|-|TRBJ1-2
TGTGCCAGCAGCGTAAAGGGGGTTGAGAGCTATGGCTACACCTTC
CASSVKGVESYGYTF
>TRBV11-2|-|-|TRBJ1-2
TGTGCCAGCAGCCGTCCCGGGTCTTACTATGGCTACACCTTC
CASSRPGSYYGYTF
>TRBV4-1|-|-|TRBJ1-1
TGCGCCAGCAGCCAAGAAACAGGCAAAGCTTTCTTT
CASSQETGKAFF
>TRBV24-1|TRBD1|-|TRBJ2-1
TGTGCCACCAGTGATTTGGCCCGGGACAGGTCATACAATGAGCAGTTCTTC
CATSDLARDRSYNEQFF
>TRBV22-1|-|-|TRBJ1-6
TGTCCTGGGAGGGGCCCTAGGGGATATTCACCCCTCCACTTT
CPGRGPRGYSPLHF
>TRBV14|TRBD2|-|TRBJ2-1
TGTGCCAGCAGCCAAGATCTTCAGCGGGGGGGCATAAATGAGCAGTTCTTC
CASSQDLQRGGINEQFF
>TRBV5-1|-|-|TRBJ2-7
TGCGCCAGCAGCTACCAACTAGAGATCTACGAGCAGTACTTC
CASSYQLEIYEQYF
>TRBV12-5|-|-|TRBJ2-1
TGTGCTAGTGGTTTGGTACAGGGCGGTGCCTACAATGAGCAGTTCTTC
CASGLVQGGAYNEQFF
>TRBV28|TRBD2|-|TRBJ2-1
TGTGCCAGCACTCCCCAGGGACTAGCGGGAGTAGGTGAGCAGTTCTTC
CASTPQGLAGVGEQFF
>TRBV6-6|TRBD1|-|TRBJ1-1
TGTGCCAGCAGTTATCCGGAGGGGGCTGGGATGGCTTTCTTT
CASSYPEGAGMAFF
>TRBV27|TRBD2|-|TRBJ2-7
TGTGCCAGCAGTTCACTAGCGGGTGCTTCCTACGAGCAGTACTTC
CASSSLAGASYEQYF
>TRBV27|TRBD2|few|TRBJ2-7
TGTGCCAGCAGTTTCCGCAGACTAGCGGGGGACTACGAGCAGTACTTC
CASSFRRLAGDYEQYF
>TRBV18|-|-|TRBJ2-5
TGTGCCAGCTCACTCCTCGTGGCGGGGGAGACCCAGTACTTC
CASSLLVAGETQYF
>TRBV5-4|-|few|TRBJ1-2
TGTGCCAGCAGCTTGGACAAGATCTATGGCTACACCTTC
CASSLDKIYGYTF
>TRBV5-6|-|-|TRBJ1-6
TGTGCCAGCAGCTTGCGGCGGGAGGCCCTCCACTTT
CASSLRREALHF
>TRBV10-1|-|-|TRBJ2-5
TGCGCCAGCAGTGCGTCCAGGGTCAGCGAGACCCAGTACTTC
CASSASRVSETQYF
>TRBV19|-|-|TRBJ2-1
TGTGCCAGTAGCACCCCGGCCCGGGACTTCTCCTACAATGAGCAGTTCTTC
CASSTPARDFSYNEQFF
>TRBV28|TRBD1|-|TRBJ2-3
TGTGCCAGCACCCGAGGGACAGGCCTCACAGATACGCAGTATTTT
CASTRGTGLTDTQYF
>TRBV7-3|-|-|TRBJ2-7
TGTGCCAGCAGCCCTCGATCGGAGGGCCCATTTGCCGAGCAGTACTTC
CASSPRSEGPFAEQYF
>TRBV15|TRBD1|-|TRBJ2-7
TGTGCCACCAGCCTTCAGGCCGGGACAGGGAACTACGAGCAGTACTTC
CATSLQAGTGNYEQYF
>TRBV21-1|-|-|TRBJ2-7
TGTGCCAGCAGCAAATTAAACAGGGAAACCTACGAGCAGTACTTC
CASSKLNRETYEQYF
>TRBV12-3/TRBV12-4|TRBD1|-|TRBJ1-2
TGTGCCAGCAGTTCCGGACAGGGGTATGGCTACACCTTC
CASSSGQGYGYTF
>TRBV23-1|TRBD1|-|TRBJ2-1
TGCGCCAGCAGTCAATCCCGGGACAGGGAAGAGCCCTGGCCAAACAATGAGCAGTTCTTC
CASSQSRDREEPWPNNEQFF
>TRBV7-9|TRBD1|once|TRBJ2-5
TGTGCCAGCAGCTCCTTGATGAAACCGGGACAGGGCAGGGAGACCCAGTACTTC
CASSSLMKPGQGRETQYF
>TRBV11-2|-|-|TRBJ1-2
TGTGCCAGCAGCTTACTGGCAGGCCACTATGGCTACACCTTC
CASSLLAGHYGYTF
>TRBV5-6|TRBD1|-|TRBJ2-7
TGTGCCAGCAGCTCCGGGACAGGTTATTACGAGCAGTACTTC
CASSSGTGYYEQYF
>TRBV7-9|-|few|TRBJ2-1
TGTGCCAGCAGCCCAGGATACTACAATGAGCAGTTCTTC
CASSPGYYNEQFF
>TRBV6-7|-|-|TRBJ1-5
TGTGCCAGCAGTTACTCGGGAGGGGACGGCAATCAGCCCCAGCATTTT
CASSYSGGDGNQPQHF
>TRBV20-1|-|few|TRBJ1-3
TGCAGTGCCCCAGCGGGAAACACCATATATTTT
CSAPAGNTIYF
>TRBV27|TRBD1|-|TRBJ1-1
TGTGCCAGCAGTAGGGACAGGACGGCTGAAGCTTTCTTT
CASSRDRTAEAFF
>TRBV28|-|-|TRBJ2-3
TGTGCCAGCAGTCGTCTGAGCACAGATACGCAGTATTTT
CASSRLSTDTQYF
>TRBV19|-|-|TRBJ1-2
TGTGCCAGTACCCGCCGGGGAGCTAACTATGGCTACACCTTC
CASTRRGANYGYTF
>TRBV27|-|-|TRBJ1-2
TGTGCCAGCAGTTTATCCTACAGGGACTATGGCTACACCTTC
CASSLSYRDYGYTF
>TRBV2|TRBD2|-|TRBJ2-7
TGTGCCAGCGCAAAAGGTAGCGGGGTTTACGAGCAGTACTTC
CASAKGSGVYEQYF
>TRBV24-1|TRBD1|-|TRBJ1-2
TGTGCCACCAGTGATCACGGACAGGGTTCGCAATCGGCATATGATGGCTACACCTTC
CATSDHGQGSQSAYDGYTF
>TRBV19|TRBD1|-|TRBJ1-1
TGTGCCAGTAGTCTCCGGGACAGGGCTTACACTGAAGCTTTCTTT
CASSLRDRAYTEAFF
>TRBV3-1/TRBV3-2|-|-|TRBJ2-7
TGTGCCAGCAGCCAAGATACACTAGCCTACGAGCAGTACTTC
CASSQDTLAYEQYF
>TRBV28|TRBD1|-|TRBJ1-2
TGTGCCAGCAGTGAAGGAGGGGGGACAGCCTTTTATGGCTACACCTTC
CASSEGGGTAFYGYTF
>TRBV4-3|-|-|TRBJ2-6
TGCGCCAGCAGCCAAGAGGCACACAGCCTCTATGGGGCCAACGTCCTGACTTTC
CASSQEAHSLYGANVLTF
>TRBV6-5|-|-|TRBJ1-2
TGTGCCAGCACCGCGGACAGCGCTAACTATGGCTACACCTTC
CASTADSANYGYTF